The present TCR beta chain was sequenced within a study of T-cell reconstitution after alpha-beta-depleted transplantation in children. This clonotype was seen repeatedly, ten times or more. Researchers prepared the TCRbeta library using unique molecular identifiers, the study reports. TCRdb re-derived calls from the PCR reads in MiXCR, one entry per CDR3 protein. The top ten clones hold around 0.79% of a sample with 670,000 or so distinct CDR3 sequences, around 14% of them seen once. V shed 3 bases and J shed 5 bases, with 10 bases lying between them. Germline CDR1 reads SGHTA; CDR2 reads FQGNSA. The CDR3 has 14 residues.

The sequence came from a girl aged 2-9 years with congenital amegakaryocytic thrombocytopenia, due to receive a stem cell transplant. The material sequenced was PBMCs, taken before TCRalphabeta/CD19-depleted stem cell transplant. The genes are TRBV7-2 and TRBJ2-2; possibly TRBD2 for D (6 bases). The CDR3 DNA follows: TGTGCCAGCAGCTTTGGGAGCGGGACCGGGGAGCTGTTTTTT. Residues: CASSFGSGTGELFF.